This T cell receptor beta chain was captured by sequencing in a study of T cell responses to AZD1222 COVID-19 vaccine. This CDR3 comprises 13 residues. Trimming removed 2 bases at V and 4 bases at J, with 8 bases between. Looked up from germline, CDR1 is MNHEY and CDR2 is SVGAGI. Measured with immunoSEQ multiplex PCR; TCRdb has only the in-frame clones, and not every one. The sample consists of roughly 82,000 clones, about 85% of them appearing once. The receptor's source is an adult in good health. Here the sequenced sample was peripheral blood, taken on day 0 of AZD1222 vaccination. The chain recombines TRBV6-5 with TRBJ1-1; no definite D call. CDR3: CASSYGLPTEAFF. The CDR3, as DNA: TGTGCCAGCAGTTACGGCCTGCCCACTGAAGCTTTCTTT.